One T cell receptor beta chain is described in this entry. This sample is part of a study of blood T cell repertoires in COVID-19. Overall study context: COVID-19 samples from acute and convalescent phases originated in the United States, Italy and Spain. Sample material is recorded as cDNA or gDNA derived from T cells, B-cell-depleted T cells, or PBMCs.

Original handling: Amplifying reference gene primers gave estimates of nucleated cell counts. TCRdb keeps only in-frame clones here, not all; method: immunoSEQ multiplex PCR. That table gives V, J and clone size, and the DNA gave D and trimming. The sample yields some 150,000 clones, 75% to 90% seen once. The CDR3 contains 14 residues. CDR1 is SGHRS and CDR2 is YFSETQ in the germline V gene. Germline trimming cut 4 bases from V and 7 bases from J; bases unmatched to any gene: 8. The chain uses TRBV5-1 and TRBJ1-5, with TRBD1 matching 7 bases. What was sequenced was peripheral blood. The receptor comes from a man aged 50-60 years with active COVID-19. The CDR3 DNA sequence: TGCGCCAGCAGCCCCTCTACAGGGGAACAGCCCCAGCATTTT. It encodes CASSPSTGEQPQHF.